These T cell receptor beta chains were read from a single sample in a study of human T cells and chemical hapten exposure. TCRdb ran MiXCR on the RACE reads and lists one entry per CDR3 protein. This table holds approximately 320,000 distinct CDR3 sequences, around 5% found once. The starting material was whole blood, obtained in connection with sensitization to the hapten diphenylcyclopropenone (DPC). The receptors stem from a woman between 18 and 30 years old with alopecia areata. Some clones in this sample may be carry-over from other donors' samples. The CDR3 runs from the conserved cysteine through the conserved F or W. D genes are given only for firm matches. Clone size appears in some rows only: once, few, many, or a class for an expanded clone.

size	J	V	D	CDR3	DNA
-	TRBJ2-3	TRBV6-1	-	CASNEGGFAGVPTDTQYF	TGTGCCAGCAACGAAGGGGGCTTCGCGGGGGTCCCCACAGATACGCAGTATTTT
few	TRBJ2-7	TRBV9	TRBD2	CASSALAGAAEQYF	TGTGCCAGCAGCGCTCTAGCGGGAGCCGCAGAGCAGTACTTC
many	TRBJ2-7	TRBV6-5	TRBD1	CASSATDRPVLNEQYF	TGTGCCAGCAGCGCAACGGACAGGCCTGTCTTGAACGAGCAGTACTTC
-	TRBJ2-5	TRBV27	-	CASSFQVLGTQYF	TGTGCCAGCAGTTTTCAGGTTTTAGGGACCCAGTACTTC
few	TRBJ2-5	TRBV2	TRBD1	CASTEDRGGETQYF	TGTGCCAGCACGGAGGACAGGGGAGGAGAGACCCAGTACTTC
few	TRBJ2-7	TRBV29-1	-	CSVVREDRSSYEQYF	TGCAGCGTTGTAAGGGAGGACAGGTCCTCCTACGAGCAGTACTTC
-	TRBJ2-1	TRBV5-6	-	CASQPNVRYNEQFF	TGTGCCAGCCAACCCAATGTCAGGTACAATGAGCAGTTCTTC
many	TRBJ2-1	TRBV7-2	-	CASSPFNNEQFF	TGTGCCAGCAGCCCCTTTAACAATGAGCAGTTCTTC
many	TRBJ2-7	TRBV14	-	CASSPQGSYEQYF	TGTGCCAGCAGCCCTCAGGGTAGCTACGAGCAGTACTTC
few	TRBJ2-7	TRBV14	-	CASSRGLQASYEQYF	TGTGCCAGCAGCCGGGGACTCCAAGCCTCCTACGAGCAGTACTTC
-	TRBJ2-7	TRBV20-1	-	CRASKGGTAFSYEQYF	TGCCGTGCTAGTAAGGGGGGGACAGCCTTCTCCTACGAGCAGTACTTC
-	TRBJ1-1	TRBV13	-	CASSSRTDIEAFF	TGTGCCAGCAGCTCCCGGACGGATATTGAAGCTTTCTTT
-	TRBJ1-2	TRBV12-3/TRBV12-4	TRBD1	CASSLSAGGTYGYTF	TGTGCCAGCAGTTTAAGCGCAGGGGGCACCTATGGCTACACCTTC
few	TRBJ1-5	TRBV28	-	CASSPALGANQPQHF	TGTGCCAGCAGTCCCGCTTTAGGGGCCAATCAGCCCCAGCATTTT
-	TRBJ1-5	TRBV2	-	CASNGQFNQPQHF	TGTGCCAGCAATGGACAGTTCAATCAGCCCCAGCATTTT
-	TRBJ1-1	TRBV25-1	-	CASSEGRVATEAFF	TGTGCCAGCAGTGAAGGCAGGGTAGCGACTGAAGCTTTCTTT
few	TRBJ2-5	TRBV6-6	TRBD2	CASSYSRTSGEETQYF	TGTGCCAGCAGTTACTCGAGGACTAGCGGCGAAGAGACCCAGTACTTC
many	TRBJ2-5	TRBV7-9	TRBD1	CASSLGTGGQETQYF	TGTGCCAGCAGCTTAGGGACAGGAGGACAAGAGACCCAGTACTTC
many	TRBJ1-5	TRBV6-2/TRBV6-3	-	CASSQQENQPQHF	TGTGCCAGCAGTCAGCAGGAGAATCAGCCCCAGCATTTT
few	TRBJ2-3	TRBV9	TRBD2	CASTGTSGGADTQYF	TGTGCCAGCACCGGGACTAGCGGGGGGGCAGATACGCAGTATTTT